This T cell receptor beta chain was identified during a study of cytomegalovirus exposure and HLA in healthy donors. Study at large: When 398 donors were genotyped, approximately 81% of them were found to fall in the Caucasian-associated ancestry cluster.

Of note for this clone: The antigen remains unidentified.

Both 60 Vbeta primers and 13 Jbeta primers went into the PCR. Generated by immunoSEQ multiplex PCR, the TCRdb table keeps only in-frame clones and is missing some. The sample consists of 70,000 to 95,000 clones, approximately 85% of them appearing once. Study conclusions and caveats: In vitro work confirmed that three CMV-associated chains recognize CMV antigens. Some 16,000 TCR beta sequences were associated with HLA alleles at 0.05 false discovery rate in a later analysis.

Unrecorded immune exposure was likely among donors, who were nominally healthy when sampled. Material: PBMCs. This receptor was identified in a woman younger than 35 in good health and CMV-seropositive.

CDR3 in amino acids: CASSSLTGTGVLYNEQFF. In DNA form, the CDR3 reads TGTGCCAGCAGCTCCCTCACTGGGACAGGGGTACTCTACAATGAGCAGTTCTTC. The V and J genes are TRBV13 and TRBJ2-1; 10 bases agree with TRBD1. Germline CDR1 and CDR2: PRHDT and FYEKMQ (reference sequence). The CDR3 covers 18 residues. The V segment lost 4 bases and the J segment 3 bases; nucleotides outside the gene matches: 12.